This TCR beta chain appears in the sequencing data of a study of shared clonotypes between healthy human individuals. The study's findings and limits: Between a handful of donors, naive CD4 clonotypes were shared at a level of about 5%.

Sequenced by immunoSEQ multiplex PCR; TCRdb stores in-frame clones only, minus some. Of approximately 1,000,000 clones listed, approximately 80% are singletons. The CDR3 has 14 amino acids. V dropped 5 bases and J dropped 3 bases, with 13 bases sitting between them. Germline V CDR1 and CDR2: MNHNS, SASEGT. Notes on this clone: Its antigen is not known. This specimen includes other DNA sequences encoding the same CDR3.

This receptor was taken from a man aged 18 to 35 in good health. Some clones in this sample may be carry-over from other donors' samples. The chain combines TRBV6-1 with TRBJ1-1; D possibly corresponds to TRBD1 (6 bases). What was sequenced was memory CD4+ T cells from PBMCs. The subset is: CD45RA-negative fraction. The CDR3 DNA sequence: TGTGCCAGCAGTAAACAGGGCAGAGACACTGAAGCTTTCTTT. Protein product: CASSKQGRDTEAFF.